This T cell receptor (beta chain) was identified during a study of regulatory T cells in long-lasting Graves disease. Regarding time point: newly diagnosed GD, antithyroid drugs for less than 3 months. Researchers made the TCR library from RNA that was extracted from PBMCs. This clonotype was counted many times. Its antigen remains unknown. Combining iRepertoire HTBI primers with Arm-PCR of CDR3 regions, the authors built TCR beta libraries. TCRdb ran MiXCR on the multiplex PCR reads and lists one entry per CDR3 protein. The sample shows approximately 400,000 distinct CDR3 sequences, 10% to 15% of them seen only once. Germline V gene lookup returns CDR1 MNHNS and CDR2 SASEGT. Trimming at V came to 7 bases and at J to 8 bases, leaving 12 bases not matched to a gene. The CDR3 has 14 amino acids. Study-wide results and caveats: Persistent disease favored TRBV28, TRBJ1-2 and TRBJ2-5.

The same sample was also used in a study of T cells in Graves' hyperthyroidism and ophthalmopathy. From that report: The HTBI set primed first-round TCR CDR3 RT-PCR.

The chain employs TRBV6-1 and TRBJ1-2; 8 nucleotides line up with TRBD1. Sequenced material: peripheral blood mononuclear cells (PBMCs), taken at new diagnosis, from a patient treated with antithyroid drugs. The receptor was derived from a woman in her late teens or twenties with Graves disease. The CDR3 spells CASTETGEIGGYTF. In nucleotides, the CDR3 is TGTGCCAGCACCGAGACAGGGGAGATTGGGGGCTACACCTTC.